This T cell receptor (beta chain) is drawn from a study of T cells in Graves' hyperthyroidism and ophthalmopathy (dated by TCRdb to about 2019). Regarding the research as a whole: Peripheral blood was collected at initial diagnosis, before any treatment. TCR V-J signatures able to tell the groups apart were searched for in a discovery cohort of 90 to 100 patients, of whom more than 40 had Graves' ophthalmopathy and roughly 59 had stable Graves' hyperthyroidism. The study also compared thyroid tissue and blood T-cell repertoires from more than five Graves' hyperthyroidism patients. The approximately 98 discovery patients were randomly divided into training and test sets at a 7:3 ratio. An independent validation cohort of around 19 hyperthyroidism patients and about 16 patients who later progressed to ophthalmopathy tested prospective prediction of ophthalmopathy. Once sampling was done, hyperthyroidism patients were given methimazole at a starting dose of 30 mg daily, whereas ophthalmopathy patients were given high-dose intravenous methylprednisolone. According to the paper, TCR Vbeta CDR3 sequencing was carried out on approximately 140 peripheral blood samples, which came from some 41 ophthalmopathy, about 75 hyperthyroidism and approximately 17 progressor patients. The study at large found these results: Sample size was not statistically predetermined, and investigators were not blinded to group allocation. In cross-validation, a model built on a 13 V-J signature told ophthalmopathy apart from stable hyperthyroidism with approximately 91% sensitivity and approximately 81% specificity, and in testing the same model reached 80%/75%. In validation, the model predicted progression to ophthalmopathy a median of 6.5 months before onset, with roughly 70% sensitivity and about 72% specificity. Most expanded thyroid clonotypes (frequency above 0.001) were also found in blood, which suggests that blood repertoires may mirror thyroid immune responses.

Hyperthyroidism patients were aged 18 to 65 years and newly diagnosed, with disease duration of less than 2 months. Patients with uncontrolled infections, other autoimmune diseases, pregnancy or lactation were excluded. Diagnoses relied on clinical symptoms, serum thyroxine and TRAb, thyroid ultrasound and orbital computed tomography. Blood from progressor patients was drawn when they were first diagnosed with hyperthyroidism, before any ophthalmopathy symptoms appeared. PBMCs were isolated from 8 to 10 ml of fresh peripheral blood by Ficoll-Paque density gradient centrifugation. Progressor patients were defined as those initially diagnosed with Graves' hyperthyroidism in whom ophthalmopathy developed during follow-up. Trizol reagent was used to extract total RNA, and RNA quality was then checked on an Agilent 2100 Bioanalyzer. The CDR3 numbers 15 residues from cysteine through phenylalanine. Solely the CDR3 DNA is kept, with 45 bases framed from the first base. Trimming removed 4 bases from V and 6 bases from J, leaving 19 bases between the germline ends. Per the germline V gene (reference sequence), SEHNR is the CDR1 and FQNEAQ is the CDR2.

The TCR beta CDR3 regions were amplified from RNA transcripts. The first round of RT-PCR for the TCR CDR3 was performed with the HTBI primer set and the Qiagen OneStep RT-PCR kit. A second multiplex PCR round built the libraries, followed by size selection and purification. Paired-end sequencing of the libraries was performed with 100 bp reads on an Illumina HiSeq2000. On the study's bioinformatics: Raw data were processed with SOAPnuke, discarding reads with adapters, uncalled bases, mean Phred below 15, or no exact constant-primer or identifier match. High-quality paired reads were merged with COPE v1.2.5, and unique nucleotide sequences were defined as clonotypes. MiTCR v1.1 was used to align the clonotypes against IMGT TRBV, TRBD and TRBJ reference segments. The analysis was restricted to V-J combinations with a frequency above 0.0001, which together covered 99% to 99.2% of the repertoires. A TCS score was defined as the ratio between F50 (clonal expansion) and ExV (chaos), using BLOSUM62-based TCRdist between CDR3 peptides within each V-J. Welch's t-statistics and random forest reduced fewer than 550 V-J features to roughly 13, which were used in a naive Bayes classifier (R e1071). TCRdb handled the public reads itself, with Q25 trimming in fastp and clone calling in MiXCR, and kept productive beta chains. Each entry is one CDR3 protein sequence, shown with its most common DNA and genes. Here the V and J calls rest on TCRdb's processing, not on the authors' analysis. The sample table shows 370,000 or so distinct CDR3 sequences, and around an eighth are seen once. The ten largest clones represent less than 25% of the sample.

This clonotype was seen more than once but under ten times. Its antigen has not been determined. Base qualities are not provided; no much larger clone lies one nucleotide away. The source is a man aged 25-45 years with Graves' hyperthyroidism that later progressed to Graves' ophthalmopathy. What was sequenced was blood. The chain uses TRBV7-9 and TRBJ2-7; tentative D gene TRBD2, with 6 bases matching. The CDR3 reads as follows: CASSSQTSSLREQYF. The bases are TGTGCCAGCAGCTCTCAGACTAGTTCGCTCCGCGAGCAGTACTTC.